The T cell receptor beta chain described here comes from a study of CD8 T cells in Susac syndrome. The authors sequenced TCR beta from blood CD8+ and CD4+ T cells. Germline V lookup: CDR1 MNHEY, CDR2 SVGEGT. The CDR3 is 15 amino acids. The V and J ends lost 7 bases and 7 bases, in that order; junction bases with no gene match: 11. This clonotype was seen a single time. Random hexamers were used to reverse transcribe an amount of about 0.45 to 1 ug RNA. TCRdb called the immunoSEQ multiplex PCR reads again in MiXCR, with one record for every CDR3 protein. Of tens of thousands of distinct CDR3 sequences listed, 96% were seen once; the top ten hold 0.095% to 0.12%.

The receptor was derived from a human donor with multiple sclerosis. This chain uses TRBV6-2 or TRBV6-3 with TRBJ2-1; TRBD1 matches at 9 bases. The sequenced material came from CD4+ T cells from PBMCs. The CDR3 sequence: CASNSGQGEMNEQFF. In DNA, the CDR3 is TGTGCCAGCAATTCGGGACAGGGAGAAATGAATGAGCAGTTCTTC.